This T cell receptor beta chain derives from a study of regulatory T cells in long-lasting Graves disease. V lost 0 bases to trimming and J lost 2 bases, with 13 bases between them. Germline V gives CDR1 KGHDR, CDR2 SFDVKD. CDR3 size: 16 residues. Time point of the sample: newly diagnosed GD, antithyroid drugs for less than 3 months. PBMC-extracted RNA yielded the TCR library. This clonotype was seen at least ten times. Researchers made TCR beta libraries by using iRepertoire HTBI primers and running Arm-PCR on CDR3 regions. TCRdb re-called the multiplex PCR reads with MiXCR, one entry per CDR3 protein. This table has about 520,000 distinct CDR3 sequences, about 12% appearing once. This sample was shared with a second study, whose subject was T cells in Graves' hyperthyroidism and ophthalmopathy.

This sequence was found in a woman aged 30 to 39 with Graves disease. The chain uses TRBV24-1 and TRBJ2-7; D remains ambiguous. The sample was peripheral blood mononuclear cells (PBMCs), taken at new diagnosis, from a patient treated with antithyroid drugs. The CDR3 sequence: CATSDLALVVTYEQYF. CDR3 sequence (DNA): TGTGCCACCAGTGATTTGGCACTCGTCGTGACCTACGAGCAGTACTTC.